This entry lists 5 T cell receptor beta chains sequenced from one sample in a study of blood T cell repertoires in COVID-19. Sequencing was performed with immunoSEQ multiplex PCR; in TCRdb, only in-frame clones are kept and a portion is missing. The sample records about 47,000 clones, around 90% being singletons. Sequencing used peripheral blood. These receptors were taken from a man in his 60s with active COVID-19.

This clone was seen once. CDR3 coding DNA: TGCAGCGGTTTCCCGGGACAGGGCCCAGGGACCCAGTACTTC. Translation gives CSGFPGQGPGTQYF. The V call is TRBV29-1, the J call TRBJ2-5; 9 bases are a match to TRBD1. Germline CDR1 and CDR2: SQVTM and ANQGSEA. The V gene end was trimmed by 7 bases and the J gene end by 7 bases; junction bases not matched to a gene: 13. There are 14 residues in the CDR3.

J is TRBJ2-2 and V is TRBV9; 9 bases agree with TRBD2. This CDR3 has 14 amino acids. Trimming at V came to 2 bases and at J to 5 bases, leaving 1 base not matched to a gene. The germline CDR1 and CDR2 sequences are SGDLS and YYNGEE. CDR3 amino acids: CASSVSGGTGELFF. The CDR3 DNA follows: TGTGCCAGCAGCGTTAGCGGGGGAACCGGGGAGCTGTTTTTT.

Here the CDR3 DNA reads TGTGCCAGTAGTATAAGGCGGGGCGGGGATGAGCAGTTCTTC. Amino acid sequence: CASSIRRGGDEQFF. This sequence joins TRBV19 and TRBJ2-1; tentative D call: TRBD2 (6 bases). CDR1 is LNHDA and CDR2 is SQIVND in the germline V gene (reference sequence). There are 14 residues in the CDR3. V was clipped by 2 bases and J by 8 bases, with 13 bases between them.

This chain connects TRBV18 to TRBJ2-2; 9 bases are shared with TRBD1. Germline-derived CDR1 and CDR2 are KGHSH and LQKENI. The CDR3 is made up of 17 amino acids. The trim removed 3 bases at V and 2 bases at J, leaving 7 bases unmatched. The CDR3 reads CASSPYKTGGNTGELFF. CDR3 nucleotide sequence: TGTGCCAGCTCACCTTACAAGACAGGGGGAAACACCGGGGAGCTGTTTTTT. Based on the CDR3 plus reference TRBV18 and TRBJ2-2, the full variable domain is NAGVMQNPRHLVRRRGQEARLRCSPMKGHSHVYWYRQLPEEGLKFMVYLQKENIIDESGMPKERFSAEFPKEGPSILRIQQVVRGDSAAYFCASSPYKTGGNTGELFFGEGSRLTVL.

V gene TRBV9 combines with J gene TRBJ2-2; the D gene is possibly TRBD1 (5 bases). Germline V gene data show CDR1 as SGDLS and CDR2 as YYNGEE. The CDR3 extends over 14 amino acids. The V and J ends lost 4 bases and 3 bases respectively, with 10 bases between them. The CDR3 nucleotides read TGTGCCAGCAGCACCCTGACAGACACCGGGGAGCTGTTTTTT. It translates to CASSTLTDTGELFF.